This passage covers 6 T cell receptor beta chains from one sample sequenced in a study of blood T cell repertoires in COVID-19. The data were produced by immunoSEQ multiplex PCR, yet TCRdb's version contains in-frame clones alone and is incomplete. The table records 80,000 to 100,000 clones, about 82% of them present only once. The sample was peripheral blood. These receptors were obtained from a woman aged 60-70 years in a cohort sampled during active or convalescent COVID-19.

This clone was counted a few times. A read error may produce the germline difference seen at one junction end. V gene TRBV4-1 combines with J gene TRBJ2-5; 10 bases match TRBD1. In germline, CDR1 is MGHRA, CDR2 YSYEKL. This CDR3 has 19 amino acids. This CDR3 is CASSEDRETGGAYLETQYF. CDR3 nucleotide sequence: TGCGCCAGCAGCGAAGATCGGGAGACAGGGGGCGCTTATCTGGAGACCCAGTACTTC.

V usage is TRBV5-1 and J usage is TRBJ1-2, with TRBD1 matching over 9 bases. V shed 6 bases, J shed 6 bases, and the junction held 3 bases outside the gene matches. Germline assignment: CDR1 SGHRS and CDR2 YFSETQ. The CDR3 is made up of 12 amino acids. The CDR3 loop is CASNRDRDGYTF. Written as DNA, the CDR3 is TGCGCCAGCAACCGGGACAGGGATGGCTACACCTTC.

The chain is built from TRBV10-3 and TRBJ2-1; D may be TRBD1 (5 bases). This CDR3 has 14 amino acids. Trimming removed 8 bases at V and 0 bases at J, with 11 bases between. Germline loops: CDR1 ENHRY, CDR2 SYGVKD. For the CDR3, the DNA is TGTGCCATCGGACACGAGAGCTCCTACAATGAGCAGTTCTTC. Translating gives CAIGHESSYNEQFF.

This clone was seen just once. The V gene is TRBV2, the J gene TRBJ2-1, with TRBD2 identical over 11 bases. The CDR3 extends over 15 amino acids. J gave up 9 bases and V 3 bases, and 7 bases lay outside the gene matches. Looked up from germline, CDR1 is SNHLY and CDR2 is FYNNEI. The CDR3 nucleotides are TGTGCCAGCAGTGAGGGTAGCGGGGGGGCAGGTGAGCAGTTCTTC. It is translated as CASSEGSGGAGEQFF.

The genes are TRBV28 and TRBJ1-2; TRBD1 matches at 7 bases. The length of the CDR3 is 13 residues. J gave up 6 bases and V 6 bases, and 7 bases lay outside the gene matches. Germline V gene sequence: CDR1 MDHEN, CDR2 SYDVKM. The CDR3 DNA follows: TGTGCCAGCAGGAGAACAGGGGCCCATGGCTACACCTTC. Residues: CASRRTGAHGYTF.

This clone showed up just a few times. The chain has TRBV5-1 and TRBJ2-1; D gene uncertain. Trimming took off 0 bases at V and 0 bases at J, with 10 bases between the two ends. The CDR3 is 16 residues long. The V gene's germline CDR1 is SGHRS and CDR2 YFSETQ. In nucleotides, the CDR3 is TGCGCCAGCAGCTTGGAGGCGGCCAGCTCCTACAATGAGCAGTTCTTC. Its protein product is CASSLEAASSYNEQFF. Variable domain in full (rest from reference TRBV5-1 and TRBJ2-1): KAGVTQTPRYLIKTRGQQVTLSCSPISGHRSVSWYQQTPGQGLQFLFEYFSETQRNKGNFPGRFSGRQFSNSRSEMNVSTLELGDSALYLCASSLEAASSYNEQFFGPGTRLTVL.